This TCR beta chain was identified in a study of T-cell reconstitution after alpha-beta-depleted transplantation in children. This clonotype was recorded many times. Unique molecular identifiers were incorporated into the prepared TCRbeta library. TCRdb re-called the PCR reads with MiXCR, one entry per CDR3 protein. The sample lists roughly 200,000 distinct CDR3 sequences; 6.5% to 7.5% were seen once. The germline V and J ends were trimmed by 3 bases and 4 bases, with 14 bases remaining between them. This CDR3 is built from 14 residues. From germline, CDR1 is DFQATT and CDR2 SNEGSKA (reference sequence).

This specimen consisted of PBMCs from the stem cell graft donor, obtained from the stem cell graft. This rearrangement joins TRBV20-1 to TRBJ2-3, with a possible D match to TRBD2 (6 bases). This TCR derives from a human donor who donated a stem cell graft to a child with Wiskott-Aldrich syndrome. Here the CDR3 reads CSASNGSWADTQYF. CDR3 DNA sequence: TGCAGTGCTAGTAACGGGAGCTGGGCAGATACGCAGTATTTT.